What follows describes a single T cell receptor (beta chain). There is no known antigen for this receptor. No clone much larger than this one lies a single base away; base qualities are absent. The library relied on the immunoSEQ multiplex PCR assay. TCRdb holds this immuneACCESS table with in-frame rearrangements only. Some clones are missing; in checked studies, unresolved V genes explain under half, and the rest has no known cause. The sample includes about 120,000 clones, with about 88% observed a single time. The ten largest clones represent around an eighth of the sample. These data come from a study of PD-1 blockade in mismatch repair-deficient tumors (dated by TCRdb to about 2017). Broadly, across the study: Between September 2013 and September 2016, the trial enrolled over 80 consecutive patients with over 10 mismatch repair-deficient cancer types, every one of whom had been previously treated and was progressing. Tumor-associated T cell clones in the peripheral blood of patients responding to PD-1 blockade were tracked using deep sequencing of TCR CDR3 regions.

According to the germline V gene, CDR1 reads SGHTA and CDR2 reads FQGTGA. The CDR3 sequence holds 16 residues, the cysteine and phenylalanine included. Of all the DNA, just the CDR3 is kept, 48 bases in frame from base 1. V and J lose 8 bases and 1 base, and a span of 20 bases separates them. Results and caveats for the whole study, not just this receptor: Rapid expansion after pembrolizumab followed by contraction, generally before radiologic responses, was shown by tumor-resident clones, which were often undetectable in blood before treatment.

For each enrolled patient, mismatch repair deficiency was established using either polymerase chain reaction or immunohistochemistry. TCR sequencing was performed for a few patients who responded to pembrolizumab therapy. Pembrolizumab PD-1 blockade was prospectively tested in advanced mismatch repair-deficient cancers, regardless of tissue of origin, in the phase II trial. Peripheral blood T cell samples were gathered serially, both before PD-1 blockade started and at multiple time points afterward. The timing of each blood sample was reported as weeks after the first dose of pembrolizumab. The chain couples TRBV7-3 to TRBJ2-5; 5 matching bases give a weak D call of TRBD1. The sample in question was peripheral blood, obtained 44 weeks after starting pembrolizumab. This sequence was found in an adult with mismatch repair-deficient cancer. The CDR3 region reads CASRPSQAPAQETQYF. The bases are TGTGCCAGCCGACCCTCACAGGCGCCGGCCCAAGAGACCCAGTACTTC.